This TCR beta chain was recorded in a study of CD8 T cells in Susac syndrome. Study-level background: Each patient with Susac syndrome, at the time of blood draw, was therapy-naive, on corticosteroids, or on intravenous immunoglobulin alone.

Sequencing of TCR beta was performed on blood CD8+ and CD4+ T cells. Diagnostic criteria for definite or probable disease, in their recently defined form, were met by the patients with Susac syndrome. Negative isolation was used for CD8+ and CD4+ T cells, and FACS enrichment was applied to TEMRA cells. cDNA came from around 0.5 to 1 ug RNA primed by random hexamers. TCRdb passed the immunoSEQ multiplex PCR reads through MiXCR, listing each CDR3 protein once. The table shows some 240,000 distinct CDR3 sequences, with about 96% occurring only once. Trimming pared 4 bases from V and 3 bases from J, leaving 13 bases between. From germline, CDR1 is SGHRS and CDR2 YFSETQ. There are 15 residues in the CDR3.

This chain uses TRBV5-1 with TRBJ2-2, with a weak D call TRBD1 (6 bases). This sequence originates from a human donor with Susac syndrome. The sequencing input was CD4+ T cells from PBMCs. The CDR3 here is CASSNRDTDTGELFF. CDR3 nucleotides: TGCGCCAGCAGCAACCGGGACACCGACACCGGGGAGCTGTTTTTT.